This TCR beta chain originates from a study of post-analysis software for immune sequencing data. At the level of the study: The cohort encompassed relapsing-remitting, secondary progressive and progressive-relapsing multiple sclerosis disease courses. General study findings and limits: When compared against controls, multiple sclerosis patients showed significantly lower normalized Chao1 diversity. The study found TRBV5-6, TRBV5-1 and TRBV20-1 among five or six TRBV segments more frequent in patients than controls.

Presence of unique molecular identifiers characterized the TCR beta cDNA libraries. cDNA molecules numbering approximately 500,000 came from roughly 1 to 10 million T cells. One entry per CDR3 protein, called by TCRdb with MiXCR from the PCR reads. The sample has approximately 770,000 distinct CDR3 sequences; 35% to 55% are singletons. The CDR3 consists of 15 residues. J gave up 14 bases and V 0 bases, and 7 bases lay outside the gene matches. Germline lookup yields CDR1 LGHNA and CDR2 YNFKEQ. Turning to this clonotype: Its antigen is undetermined.

The TCR comes from a girl aged 10-17 years with multiple sclerosis. This rearrangement joins TRBV4-2 to TRBJ2-4; 13 bases map to TRBD2. Material for sequencing was blood. CDR3 region: CASSQDLTGTSGKYF. CDR3 nucleotides: TGTGCCAGCAGCCAAGATCTCACCGGGACTAGCGGGAAGTACTTC.